Below, 24 T cell receptor beta chains from the same sample are listed, as sequenced in a study of blood T cell repertoires in COVID-19. Clones were sequenced by immunoSEQ multiplex PCR, and TCRdb holds only the in-frame ones, with some missing. Of 30,000 to 40,000 clones detected, roughly 87% appear once; the ten largest clones hold 17%. Sample: peripheral blood. The receptor source for this set is a woman between 55 and 75 years old with active COVID-19.

In DNA form, the CDR3 reads TGTGCCAGCAGCGGACAGGGTACCTACGAGCAGTACTTC. This sequence encodes CASSGQGTYEQYF. This rearrangement joins TRBV7-9 to TRBJ2-7, with 8 bases fitting TRBD1. The CDR3 is 13 amino acids. CDR1 and CDR2 (germline): SEHNR, FQNEAQ (reference sequence). J was trimmed by 2 bases and V by 5 bases; bases with no gene match: 2.

V usage is TRBV27 and J usage is TRBJ1-2; D is uncertain. Trimming pared 2 bases from V and 0 bases from J, leaving 16 bases between. The CDR3 runs 17 residues. Germline values: CDR1 MNHEY, CDR2 SMNVEV (reference sequence). In DNA, the CDR3 is TGTGCCAGCAGTTTAATCGGCACCCCGGCGGCTAACTATGGCTACACCTTC. The encoded protein is CASSLIGTPAANYGYTF.

This clone occurred once. This chain links TRBV6-1 with TRBJ2-7; 11 bases are shared with TRBD2. The J segment lost 2 bases and the V segment lost 2 bases, leaving 2 bases of the junction unmatched. Per germline, CDR1 MNHNS and CDR2 SASEGT. This CDR3 spans 15 amino acids. The CDR3 nucleotides are TGTGCCAGCAGTGAAACTAGCGGGGGCCCCTACGAGCAGTACTTC. Residues: CASSETSGGPYEQYF.

The chain couples TRBV7-2 to TRBJ2-3; 12 bases are shared with TRBD2. CDR3 length equals 18 residues. V shed 1 base, J shed 6 bases, and the junction held 11 bases outside the gene matches. Per the germline V gene, CDR1 is SGHTA and CDR2 is FQGNSA. The CDR3 bases are TGTGCCAGCAGCTTAGGTGGACTAGCGGGACTTTTTAAGGATACGCAGTATTTT. This encodes CASSLGGLAGLFKDTQYF.

This sequence joins TRBV18 and TRBJ2-7; 8 bases are shared with TRBD2. Per the germline V gene, CDR1 is KGHSH and CDR2 is LQKENI. The CDR3 has 14 residues. V was pared by 6 bases and J by 5 bases, with 9 bases of the junction left unmatched. The CDR3 here is CASSPRAGADEQYF. The CDR3 DNA sequence: TGTGCCAGCTCCCCAAGAGCGGGAGCCGACGAGCAGTACTTC. The whole variable domain, remainder taken from reference TRBV18 and TRBJ2-7, is NAGVMQNPRHLVRRRGQEARLRCSPMKGHSHVYWYRQLPEEGLKFMVYLQKENIIDESGMPKERFSAEFPKEGPSILRIQQVVRGDSAAYFCASSPRAGADEQYFGPGTRLTVT.

This clone was picked up a small number of times. This chain links TRBV7-9 with TRBJ2-7; 12 nucleotides line up with TRBD1. Germline CDR1 and CDR2: SEHNR and FQNEAQ (reference sequence). V gave up 5 bases and J gave up 13 bases; unmatched junction bases: 24. The CDR3 has 18 amino acids. This CDR3 is CASSLHLGLSGTGGAEYF. Written as DNA, the CDR3 is TGTGCCAGCAGCCTACATTTAGGCTTATCCGGGACAGGGGGCGCGGAATACTTC.

The chain joins TRBV11-2 to TRBJ2-1, with no clear D. The CDR3 is 12 residues long. From germline, CDR1 is SGHAT and CDR2 FQNNGV. V lost 4 bases and J lost 8, with 9 bases in between. The CDR3 DNA follows: TGTGCCAGCAGCTACCTAGATGATGAGCAGTTCTTC. Translating it yields CASSYLDDEQFF. Variable domain in full (rest from reference TRBV11-2 and TRBJ2-1): EAGVAQSPRYKIIEKRQSVAFWCNPISGHATLYWYQQILGQGPKLLIQFQNNGVVDDSQLPKDRFSAERLKGVDSTLKIQPAKLEDSAVYLCASSYLDDEQFFGPGTRLTVL.

The rearrangement joins TRBV19 to TRBJ1-2; D is unclear. With 6 bases removed from V and 2 bases from J, the gap between germline ends came to 13 bases. The germline gives CDR1 LNHDA, CDR2 SQIVND (reference sequence). The CDR3 consists of 14 residues. CDR3 sequence (DNA): TGTGCCAGTAGCCTATCGGGTGGGAACTATGGCTACACCTTC. Amino acids: CASSLSGGNYGYTF.

The CDR3 region is CASSSVADTEAFF. CDR3 nucleotides: TGTGCCAGCAGTTCCGTGGCCGACACTGAAGCTTTCTTT. This chain links TRBV6-5 with TRBJ1-1; D unresolved. From germline, CDR1 is MNHEY and CDR2 SVGAGI. This CDR3 region has 13 residues. V lost 4 bases to trimming and J lost 3 bases, with 9 bases between them.

The rearrangement uses TRBV7-2 and TRBJ2-5; D might be TRBD2 (6 bases). V lost 5 bases to trimming and J lost 5 bases, with 9 bases between them. Germline lookup yields CDR1 SGHTA and CDR2 FQGNSA. The CDR3 sequence is 12 residues long. The CDR3 nucleotides read TGTGCCAGCAGCCCTCGGGGGGAGACCCAGTACTTC. Its protein product is CASSPRGETQYF.

The chain is built from TRBV21-1 and TRBJ2-5; the D call in the table, TRBD1, was not verified against the DNA. TRBV21-1 is an annotated pseudogene. The CDR3 runs 21 residues. The CDR3 sequence: CASSKEGKGTGQGPRLPTQYF. The CDR3 nucleotides are TGTGCCAGCAGCAAAGAGGGAAAAGGGACAGGCCAGGGGCCCAGGTTGCCGACCCAGTACTTC.

This clone came up a few times. The chain has TRBV2 and TRBJ2-7; tentatively, D is TRBD1 (6 bases). Germline assignment: CDR1 SNHLY and CDR2 FYNNEI. The CDR3 runs 13 residues. The V end lost 6 bases, the J end lost 2 bases, and 11 bases lay between the germline ends. The CDR3 nucleotides are TGTGCCAGCAGACGCGCAGGGGCCTACGAGCAGTACTTC. It yields the protein CASRRAGAYEQYF. The full variable domain, with the rest looked up from reference TRBV2 and TRBJ2-7, is EPEVTQTPSHQVTQMGQEVILRCVPISNHLYFYWYRQILGQKVEFLVSFYNNEISEKSEIFDDQFSVERPDGSNFTLKIRSTKLEDSAMYFCASRRAGAYEQYFGPGTRLTVT.

V usage is TRBV25-1 and J usage is TRBJ2-7; D is possibly TRBD2 (6 bases). CDR3 length: 13 amino acids. Trimming removed 4 bases from V and 3 bases from J, with 10 bases in between. Germline CDR1 MGHDK, CDR2 SYGVNS. CDR3 nucleotides: TGTGCCAGCAGTGTGGGAGCGGGCTACGAGCAGTACTTC. It translates to CASSVGAGYEQYF.

The CDR3 here is CASSYVAGGFEETQYF. The CDR3 coding sequence is TGTGCCAGCAGTTACGTAGCGGGAGGCTTTGAAGAGACCCAGTACTTC. This chain links TRBV6-2 or TRBV6-3 with TRBJ2-5, with TRBD2 matching over 10 bases. Germline CDR1 reads MNHEY; CDR2 reads SVGEGT. J gave up 3 bases and V 2 bases, and 6 bases lay outside the gene matches. The CDR3 consists of 16 residues.

This chain connects TRBV11-2 to TRBJ2-5; TRBD1 aligns across 9 bases. The CDR3 is made up of 18 amino acids. J was trimmed by 3 bases and V by 5 bases; bases with no gene match: 16. From germline, CDR1 is SGHAT and CDR2 FQNNGV. CDR3 residues: CASSHWGWTGANKETQYF. For the CDR3, the DNA is TGTGCCAGCAGCCACTGGGGGTGGACAGGGGCGAATAAAGAGACCCAGTACTTC. Full variable domain (outside the CDR3, taken from reference TRBV11-2 and TRBJ2-5): EAGVAQSPRYKIIEKRQSVAFWCNPISGHATLYWYQQILGQGPKLLIQFQNNGVVDDSQLPKDRFSAERLKGVDSTLKIQPAKLEDSAVYLCASSHWGWTGANKETQYFGPGTRLLVL.

V is TRBV9 and J is TRBJ2-1, with TRBD2 matching 8 bases. This CDR3 spans 15 amino acids. V was pared by 4 bases and J by 0 bases, with 3 bases of the junction left unmatched. Germline-derived CDR1 and CDR2 are SGDLS and YYNGEE. CDR3 bases: TGTGCCAGCAGCCGTAGCGGGGTCTCCTACAATGAGCAGTTCTTC. Encoded protein: CASSRSGVSYNEQFF.

The chain carries TRBV5-1 and TRBJ1-4; D might be TRBD1 (5 bases). V was shortened by 3 bases and J by 5 bases, with 14 bases between the two germline ends. This CDR3 is built from 15 residues. Germline V lookup: CDR1 SGHRS, CDR2 YFSETQ. DNA of the CDR3: TGCGCCAGCAGCTCAAACAGGCGGGGAAATGAAAAACTGTTTTTT. Translated: CASSSNRRGNEKLFF.

The rearrangement joins TRBV28 to TRBJ2-2; TRBD2 is a possible D gene (5 bases). The CDR3 length is 14 residues. Germline-derived CDR1 and CDR2 are MDHEN and SYDVKM. Trimming took 5 bases from V and 3 from J, leaving 10 bases between them. The CDR3 region has the DNA TGTGCCAGCAGTGGGAGCGGATACACCGGGGAGCTGTTTTTT. This encodes CASSGSGYTGELFF.

The chain links TRBV5-1 to TRBJ2-1, with 9 bases fitting TRBD1. Per germline, CDR1 SGHRS and CDR2 YFSETQ. After removal of 4 bases from V and 6 bases from J, the junction contained 5 bases not matched to a gene. CDR3 length equals 14 residues. The CDR3 loop is CASSRDREGNEQFF. The CDR3 DNA sequence: TGCGCCAGCAGCCGGGACAGGGAGGGCAATGAGCAGTTCTTC.

The CDR3 protein is CASSLDGLAVEQFF. The CDR3 DNA reads TGTGCCAGCAGCTTAGATGGACTAGCGGTCGAGCAGTTCTTC. V and J are TRBV7-9 and TRBJ2-1; TRBD2 matches at 10 bases. V trimming: 1 base; J trimming: 10 bases; junction bases outside the gene matches: 4. CDR3 length: 14 amino acids. Germline V gene data show CDR1 as SEHNR and CDR2 as FQNEAQ (reference sequence). Combining the CDR3 with reference TRBV7-9 and TRBJ2-1 gives the whole variable domain DTGVSQNPRHKITKRGQNVTFRCDPISEHNRLYWYRQTLGQGPEFLTYFQNEAQLEKSRLLSDRFSAERPKGSFSTLEIQRTEQGDSAMYLCASSLDGLAVEQFFGPGTRLTVL.

The rearrangement joins TRBV18 to TRBJ2-7; 7 bases are shared with TRBD1. The V gene's germline CDR1 is KGHSH and CDR2 LQKENI. The CDR3 has 13 residues. Losses at the gene ends were 3 bases for V and 4 bases for J; bases not matched to a gene: 3. In nucleotides, the CDR3 is TGTGCCAGCTCACCGGGACAGACTTACGAGCAGTACTTC. Amino acid sequence: CASSPGQTYEQYF.

This sequence joins TRBV7-9 and TRBJ1-5; D call uncertain. Trimming left V 5 bases short and J 3 bases short, with 5 bases between. CDR3 length: 12 residues. CDR1 and CDR2 (germline): SEHNR, FQNEAQ (reference sequence). DNA for the CDR3: TGTGCCAGCAGCCCACTCAATCAGCCCCAGCATTTT. Protein product: CASSPLNQPQHF.

The genes are TRBV7-3 and TRBJ2-3, with TRBD2 identical over 10 bases. Losses at the gene ends were 5 bases for V and 5 bases for J; bases not matched to a gene: 4. Germline lookup yields CDR1 SGHTA and CDR2 FQGTGA. The CDR3 contains 14 residues. Here the CDR3 DNA reads TGTGCCAGCAGCCCTAGCGGGGGAGGAGATACGCAGTATTTT. Protein sequence: CASSPSGGGDTQYF.

The rearrangement links TRBV19 to TRBJ2-2; 11 bases agree with TRBD2. Trimming took 10 bases from V and 6 from J; bases not matched to a gene: 16. This CDR3 comprises 17 residues. Germline CDR1 LNHDA, CDR2 SQIVND (reference sequence). The CDR3 here is CATPKGTSGSLSGELFF. DNA for the CDR3: TGTGCCACCCCTAAGGGAACTAGCGGGAGTCTCTCCGGGGAGCTGTTTTTT.